This T cell receptor beta chain appears in the sequencing data of a study of T cells in Graves' hyperthyroidism and ophthalmopathy. TCR beta CDR3 sequences were amplified from RNA transcripts. HTBI primers drove first-round RT-PCR of the TCR CDR3. TCRdb used MiXCR to reprocess the multiplex PCR reads, holding one entry per CDR3 protein. The sample carries under 300,000 distinct CDR3 sequences, just over 14% recorded once. This CDR3 is 14 amino acids long. Trimming stripped 1 base from V and 4 bases from J, with 11 bases between. CDR1 and CDR2 (germline): SEHNR, FQNEAQ (reference sequence). This clonotype was picked up many times. Its specificity is not known. Study results and limitations: Ophthalmopathy was distinguished from stable hyperthyroidism by 13 V-J signatures.

This receptor was identified in a woman aged 40 to 50 with Graves' hyperthyroidism that later progressed to Graves' ophthalmopathy. The chain has TRBV7-9 and TRBJ2-7; perhaps TRBD1 as D (5 bases). Sample: blood. The CDR3 loop is CASSLGGRVYEQYF. The CDR3 DNA reads TGTGCCAGCAGCTTAGGTGGCAGGGTTTACGAGCAGTACTTC. Based on the CDR3 plus reference TRBV7-9 and TRBJ2-7, the full variable domain is DTGVSQNPRHKITKRGQNVTFRCDPISEHNRLYWYRQTLGQGPEFLTYFQNEAQLEKSRLLSDRFSAERPKGSFSTLEIQRTEQGDSAMYLCASSLGGRVYEQYFGPGTRLTVT.